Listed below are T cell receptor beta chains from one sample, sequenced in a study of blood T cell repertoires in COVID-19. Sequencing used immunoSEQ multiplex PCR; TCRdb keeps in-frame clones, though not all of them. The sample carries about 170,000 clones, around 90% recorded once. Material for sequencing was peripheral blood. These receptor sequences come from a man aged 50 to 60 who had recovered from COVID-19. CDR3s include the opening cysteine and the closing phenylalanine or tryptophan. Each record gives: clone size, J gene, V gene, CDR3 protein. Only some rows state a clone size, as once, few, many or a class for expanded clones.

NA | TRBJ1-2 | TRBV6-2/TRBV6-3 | CASSWTERYGYTF
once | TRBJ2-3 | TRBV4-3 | CASSQASQVGKWADTQYF
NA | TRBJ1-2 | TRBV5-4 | CASSYRGQGYGYTF
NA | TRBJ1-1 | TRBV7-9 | CASSLAQGNTEAFF
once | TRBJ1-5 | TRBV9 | CASSVGMDRNQPQHF
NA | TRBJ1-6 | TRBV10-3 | CAIRDRNSPLHF
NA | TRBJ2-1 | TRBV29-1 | CSAVKREERLNWFF
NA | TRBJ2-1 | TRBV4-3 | CASSLRGLYNEQFF
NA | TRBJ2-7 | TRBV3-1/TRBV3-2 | CASSLRDRAGEQYF
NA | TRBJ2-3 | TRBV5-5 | CASSSGTSEYF
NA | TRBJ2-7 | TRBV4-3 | CASSQEGTGSYEQYF
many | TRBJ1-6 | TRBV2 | CASSSGGENSPLHF
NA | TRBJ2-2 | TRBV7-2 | CASSLVAATGELFF
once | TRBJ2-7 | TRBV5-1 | CASSLGGTGVYEQYF
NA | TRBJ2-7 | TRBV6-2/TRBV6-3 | CASSEGLAGNYEQYF
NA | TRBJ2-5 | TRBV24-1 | CATSVGRGGQETQYF
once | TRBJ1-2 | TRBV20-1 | CSATGIYGYTF
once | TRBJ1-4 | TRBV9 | CASSVRDRVSGNEKLFF
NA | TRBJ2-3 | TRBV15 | CATSRARGSGSRNTQYF
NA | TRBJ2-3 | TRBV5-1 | CASSLTGGLGTDTQYF
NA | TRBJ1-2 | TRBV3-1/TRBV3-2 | CASSPSGQGGYGYTF
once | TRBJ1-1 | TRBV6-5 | CASSLQGARVKGAFF
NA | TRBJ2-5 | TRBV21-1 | CASSKDGGGETQYF
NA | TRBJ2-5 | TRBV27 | CASSQQRLTGEKETQYF
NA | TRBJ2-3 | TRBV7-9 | CASSLDGLAGGTDTQYF
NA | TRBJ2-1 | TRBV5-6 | CASSPRTSENEQFF